This T cell receptor beta chain originates from a study of beta chain features in type 1 diabetes. The authors reverse transcribed all of the isolated RNA, so sequencing captured expressed TCRB transcripts. Here immunoSEQ multiplex PCR was the method, and the copy in TCRdb shows in-frame clones only, minus some. The data show 360,000 or so clones, 20% seen once. This clone has only a few counts. The CDR3 totals 14 residues. Deletions cut 3 bases from V and 2 bases from J, with 11 bases between. CDR1 and CDR2 from the germline V gene are SGHTA and FQGNSA. The chain has TRBV7-2 and TRBJ2-7; no reliable D call. The TCR comes from a woman between 18 and 29 years old in good health. The sample comprised naive CD4+ T cells from blood. CDR3 loop: CASSFGAGTYEQYF. In nucleotides, the CDR3 is TGTGCCAGCAGCTTCGGCGCAGGCACCTACGAGCAGTACTTC.